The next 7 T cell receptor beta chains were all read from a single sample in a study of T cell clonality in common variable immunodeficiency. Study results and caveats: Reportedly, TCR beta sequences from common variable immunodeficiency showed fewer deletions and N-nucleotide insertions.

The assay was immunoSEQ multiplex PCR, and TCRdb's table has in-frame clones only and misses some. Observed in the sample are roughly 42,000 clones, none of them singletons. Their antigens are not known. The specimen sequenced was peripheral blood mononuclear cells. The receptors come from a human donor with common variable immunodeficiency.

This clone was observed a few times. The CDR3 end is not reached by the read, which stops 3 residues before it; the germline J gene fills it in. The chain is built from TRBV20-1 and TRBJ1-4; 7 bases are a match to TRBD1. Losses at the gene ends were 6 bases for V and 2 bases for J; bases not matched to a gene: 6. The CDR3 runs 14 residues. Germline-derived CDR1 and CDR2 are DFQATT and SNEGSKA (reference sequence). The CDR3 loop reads CSAPRQGTNEKLFF. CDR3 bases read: TGCAGTGCACCCCGACAGGGTACTAATGAAAAA.

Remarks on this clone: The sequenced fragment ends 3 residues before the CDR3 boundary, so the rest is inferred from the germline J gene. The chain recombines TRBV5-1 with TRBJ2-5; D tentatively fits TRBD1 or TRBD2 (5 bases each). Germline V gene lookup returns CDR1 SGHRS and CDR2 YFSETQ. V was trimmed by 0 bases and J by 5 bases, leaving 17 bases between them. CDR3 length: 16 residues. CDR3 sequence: CASSLGLEGPRETQYF. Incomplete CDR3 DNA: TGCGCCAGCAGCTTGGGCCTTGAGGGGCCTCGGGAGACC.

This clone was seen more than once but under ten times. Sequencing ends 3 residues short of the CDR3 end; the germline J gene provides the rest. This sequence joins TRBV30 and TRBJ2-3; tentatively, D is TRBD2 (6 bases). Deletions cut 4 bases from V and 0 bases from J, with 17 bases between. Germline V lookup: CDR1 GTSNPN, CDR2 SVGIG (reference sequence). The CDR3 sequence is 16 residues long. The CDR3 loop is CAWKPQGLLSTDTQYF. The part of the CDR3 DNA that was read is TGTGCCTGGAAGCCTCAGGGACTGTTAAGCACAGATACG.

The covered CDR3 bases are TGTGCCAGCAGCTCCGAGCGGGGGGGCTCCTACGAG. This codes for CASSSERGGSYE. The whole CDR3 protein is CASSSERGGSYEQYF. The chain carries TRBV5-4 and TRBJ2-7, with TRBD2 matching 10 bases. The read stops 3 residues short of the end of the CDR3; the missing end is completed from the germline J gene. V shed 3 bases, J shed 0 bases, and the junction held 3 bases outside the gene matches. Germline assignment: CDR1 SGHNT and CDR2 YYREEE (reference sequence). CDR3 length: 15 amino acids.

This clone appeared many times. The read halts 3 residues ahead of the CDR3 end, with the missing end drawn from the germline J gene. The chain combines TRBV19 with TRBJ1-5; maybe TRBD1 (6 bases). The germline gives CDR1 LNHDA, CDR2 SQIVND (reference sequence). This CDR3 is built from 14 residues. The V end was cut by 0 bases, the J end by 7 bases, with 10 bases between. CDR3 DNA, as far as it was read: TGTGCCAGTAGTATAGATCATCAGGGGCAGCCC. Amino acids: CASSIDHQGQP. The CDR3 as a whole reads CASSIDHQGQPQHF.

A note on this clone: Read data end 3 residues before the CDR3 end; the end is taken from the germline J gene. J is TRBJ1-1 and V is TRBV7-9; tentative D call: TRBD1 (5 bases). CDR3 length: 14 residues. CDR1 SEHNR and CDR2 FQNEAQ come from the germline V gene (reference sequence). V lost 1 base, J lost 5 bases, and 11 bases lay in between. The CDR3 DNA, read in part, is TGTGCCAGCAGCTTAGGCCAGGGTTGGACTGAA. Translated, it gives CASSLGQGWTE. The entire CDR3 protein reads CASSLGQGWTEAFF. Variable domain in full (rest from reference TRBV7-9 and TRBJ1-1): DTGVSQNPRHKITKRGQNVTFRCDPISEHNRLYWYRQTLGQGPEFLTYFQNEAQLEKSRLLSDRFSAERPKGSFSTLEIQRTEQGDSAMYLCASSLGQGWTEAFFGQGTRLTVV.

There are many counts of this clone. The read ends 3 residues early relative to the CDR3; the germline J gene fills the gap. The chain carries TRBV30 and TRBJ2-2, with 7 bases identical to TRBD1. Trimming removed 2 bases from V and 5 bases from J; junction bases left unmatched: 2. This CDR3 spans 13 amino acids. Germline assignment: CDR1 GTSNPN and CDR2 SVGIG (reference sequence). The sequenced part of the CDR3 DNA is TGTGCCTGGAGTCAGACAGGGACCGGGGAG. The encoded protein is CAWSQTGTGE. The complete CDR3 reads CAWSQTGTGELFF.